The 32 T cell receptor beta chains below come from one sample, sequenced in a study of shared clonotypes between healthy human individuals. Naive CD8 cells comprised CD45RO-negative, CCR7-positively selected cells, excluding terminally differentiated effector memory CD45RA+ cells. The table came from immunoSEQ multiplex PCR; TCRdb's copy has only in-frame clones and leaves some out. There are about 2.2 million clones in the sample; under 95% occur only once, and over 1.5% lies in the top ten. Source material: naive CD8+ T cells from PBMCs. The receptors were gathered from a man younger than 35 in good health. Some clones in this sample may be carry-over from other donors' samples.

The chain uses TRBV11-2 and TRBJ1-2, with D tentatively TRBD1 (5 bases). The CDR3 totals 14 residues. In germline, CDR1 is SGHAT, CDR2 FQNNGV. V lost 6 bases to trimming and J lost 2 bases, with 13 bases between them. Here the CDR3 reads CASRPRGDNYGYTF. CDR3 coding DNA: TGTGCCAGCAGGCCCCGAGGGGACAACTATGGCTACACCTTC.

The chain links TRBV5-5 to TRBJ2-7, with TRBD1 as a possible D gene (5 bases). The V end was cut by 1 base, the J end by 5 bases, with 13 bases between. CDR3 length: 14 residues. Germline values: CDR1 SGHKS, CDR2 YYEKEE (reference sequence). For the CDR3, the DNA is TGTGCCAGCAGCTTGTATGGCAGGGTGGACGAGCAGTACTTC. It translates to CASSLYGRVDEQYF.

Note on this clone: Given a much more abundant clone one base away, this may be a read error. CDR3 residues: CASSPYEQYF. DNA of the CDR3: TGTGCCAGCAGTCCCTACGAGCAGTACTTC. The chain links TRBV25-1 to TRBJ2-7; D is unresolved. V was cut by 5 bases and J by 2 bases, with 1 base left in between. The CDR3 runs to 10 residues. CDR1 is MGHDK, CDR2 SYGVNS, per germline.

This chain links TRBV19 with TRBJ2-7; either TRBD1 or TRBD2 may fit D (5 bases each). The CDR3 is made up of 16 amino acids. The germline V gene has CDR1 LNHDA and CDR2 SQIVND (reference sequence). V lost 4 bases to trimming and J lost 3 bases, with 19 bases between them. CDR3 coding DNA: TGTGCCAGTAGTACCCAGGGACCTCCTTTTCTCTACGAGCAGTACTTC. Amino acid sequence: CASSTQGPPFLYEQYF.

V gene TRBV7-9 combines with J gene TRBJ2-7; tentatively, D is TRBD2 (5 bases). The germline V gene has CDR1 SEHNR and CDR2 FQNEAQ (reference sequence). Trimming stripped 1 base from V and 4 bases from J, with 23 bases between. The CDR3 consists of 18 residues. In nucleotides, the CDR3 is TGTGCCAGCAGCTTAGAATACGAGGGAGCGTTTGAGCTGTACGAGCAGTACTTC. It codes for CASSLEYEGAFELYEQYF.

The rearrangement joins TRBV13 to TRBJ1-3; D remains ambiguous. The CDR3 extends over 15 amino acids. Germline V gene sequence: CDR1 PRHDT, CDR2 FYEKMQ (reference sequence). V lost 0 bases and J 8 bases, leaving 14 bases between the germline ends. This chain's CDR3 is CASSLGSRTWDTIYF. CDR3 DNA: TGTGCCAGCAGCTTAGGAAGTAGAACCTGGGACACCATATATTTT.

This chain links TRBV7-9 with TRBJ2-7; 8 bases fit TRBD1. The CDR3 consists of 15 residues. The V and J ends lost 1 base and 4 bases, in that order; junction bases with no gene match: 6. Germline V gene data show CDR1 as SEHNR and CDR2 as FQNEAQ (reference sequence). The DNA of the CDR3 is TGTGCCAGCAGCTTAGGGCCAGGGGGCAAGTACGAGCAGTACTTC. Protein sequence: CASSLGPGGKYEQYF.

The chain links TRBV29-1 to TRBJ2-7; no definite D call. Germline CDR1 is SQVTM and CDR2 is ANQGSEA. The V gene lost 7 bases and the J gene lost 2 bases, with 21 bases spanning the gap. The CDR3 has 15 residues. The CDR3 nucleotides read TGCAGCGCCCCGACCGTCGATGCAGGCCCCTACGAGCAGTACTTC. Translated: CSAPTVDAGPYEQYF.

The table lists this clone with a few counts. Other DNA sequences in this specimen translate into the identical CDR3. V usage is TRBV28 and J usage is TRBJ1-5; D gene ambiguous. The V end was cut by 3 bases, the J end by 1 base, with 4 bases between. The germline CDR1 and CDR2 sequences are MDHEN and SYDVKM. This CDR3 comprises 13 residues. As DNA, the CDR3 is TGTGCCAGCAGTTTTTTAAGCAATCAGCCCCAGCATTTT. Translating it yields CASSFLSNQPQHF.

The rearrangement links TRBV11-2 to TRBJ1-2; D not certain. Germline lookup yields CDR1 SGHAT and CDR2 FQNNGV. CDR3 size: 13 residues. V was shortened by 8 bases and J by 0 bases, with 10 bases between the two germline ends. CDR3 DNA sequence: TGTGCCAGCCAAGCGGCCACTAACTATGGCTACACCTTC. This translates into CASQAATNYGYTF. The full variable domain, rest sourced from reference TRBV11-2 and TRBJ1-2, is EAGVAQSPRYKIIEKRQSVAFWCNPISGHATLYWYQQILGQGPKLLIQFQNNGVVDDSQLPKDRFSAERLKGVDSTLKIQPAKLEDSAVYLCASQAATNYGYTFGSGTRLTVV.

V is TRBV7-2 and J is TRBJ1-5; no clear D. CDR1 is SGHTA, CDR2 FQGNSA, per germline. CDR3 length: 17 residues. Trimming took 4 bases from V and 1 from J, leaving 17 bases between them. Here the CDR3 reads CASSYHREVKSNQPQHF. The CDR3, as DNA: TGTGCCAGCAGCTATCACCGGGAAGTGAAGAGCAATCAGCCCCAGCATTTT.

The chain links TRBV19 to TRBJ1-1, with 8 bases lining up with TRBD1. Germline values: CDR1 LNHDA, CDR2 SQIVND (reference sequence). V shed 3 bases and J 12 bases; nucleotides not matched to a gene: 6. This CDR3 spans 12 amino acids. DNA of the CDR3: TGTGCCAGTAGTATCCAGGGGGCGAGGTCTTTCTTT. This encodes CASSIQGARSFF.

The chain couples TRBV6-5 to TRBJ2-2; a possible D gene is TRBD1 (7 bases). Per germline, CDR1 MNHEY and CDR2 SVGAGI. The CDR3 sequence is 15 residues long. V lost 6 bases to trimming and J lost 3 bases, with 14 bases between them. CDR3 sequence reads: CASSWRDSYTGELFF. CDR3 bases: TGTGCCAGCAGCTGGAGGGACAGCTACACCGGGGAGCTGTTTTTT.

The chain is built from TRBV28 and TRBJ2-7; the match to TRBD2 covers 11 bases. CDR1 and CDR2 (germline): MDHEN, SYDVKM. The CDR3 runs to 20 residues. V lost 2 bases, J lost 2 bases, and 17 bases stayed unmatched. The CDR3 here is CASSLGRAGTSGIYPYEQYF. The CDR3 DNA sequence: TGTGCCAGCAGTTTAGGACGGGCCGGGACTAGCGGCATTTATCCCTACGAGCAGTACTTC.

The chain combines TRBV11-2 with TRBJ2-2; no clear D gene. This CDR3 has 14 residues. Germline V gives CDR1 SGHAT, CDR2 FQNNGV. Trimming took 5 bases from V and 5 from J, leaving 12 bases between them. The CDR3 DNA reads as TGTGCCAGCAGCGTCCCGACCGGGACCGGGGAGCTGTTTTTT. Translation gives CASSVPTGTGELFF.

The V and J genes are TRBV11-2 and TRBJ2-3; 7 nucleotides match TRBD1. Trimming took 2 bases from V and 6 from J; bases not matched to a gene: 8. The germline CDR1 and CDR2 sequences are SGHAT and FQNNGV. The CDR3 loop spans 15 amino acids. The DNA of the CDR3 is TGTGCCAGCAGCTTACCAGGGGGTTCAGGGGATACGCAGTATTTT. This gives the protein CASSLPGGSGDTQYF.

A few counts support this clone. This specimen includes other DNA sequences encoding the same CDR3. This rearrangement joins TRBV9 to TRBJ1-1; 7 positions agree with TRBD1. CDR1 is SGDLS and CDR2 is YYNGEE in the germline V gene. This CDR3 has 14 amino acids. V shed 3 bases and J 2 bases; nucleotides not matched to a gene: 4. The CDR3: CASSAYRGNTEAFF. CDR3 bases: TGTGCCAGCAGCGCGTACAGGGGTAACACTGAAGCTTTCTTT.

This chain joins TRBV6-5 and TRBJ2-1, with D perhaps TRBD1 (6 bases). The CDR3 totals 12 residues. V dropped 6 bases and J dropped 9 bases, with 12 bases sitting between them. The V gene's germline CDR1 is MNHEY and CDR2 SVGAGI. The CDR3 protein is CASSPGTTEQFF. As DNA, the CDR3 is TGTGCCAGCAGCCCCGGGACAACTGAGCAGTTCTTC.

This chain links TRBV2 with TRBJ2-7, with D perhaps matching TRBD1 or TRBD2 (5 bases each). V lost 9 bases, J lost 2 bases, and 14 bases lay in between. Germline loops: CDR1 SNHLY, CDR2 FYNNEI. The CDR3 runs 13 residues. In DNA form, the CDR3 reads TGTGCCAGTCGTGGGACCAGAGCCTACGAGCAGTACTTC. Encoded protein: CASRGTRAYEQYF.

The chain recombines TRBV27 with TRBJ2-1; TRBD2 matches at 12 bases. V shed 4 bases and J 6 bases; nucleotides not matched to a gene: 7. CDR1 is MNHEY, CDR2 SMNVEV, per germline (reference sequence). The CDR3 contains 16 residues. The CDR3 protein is CASSYPGLAGSNEQFF. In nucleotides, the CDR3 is TGTGCCAGCAGTTATCCGGGACTAGCGGGTTCCAATGAGCAGTTCTTC.

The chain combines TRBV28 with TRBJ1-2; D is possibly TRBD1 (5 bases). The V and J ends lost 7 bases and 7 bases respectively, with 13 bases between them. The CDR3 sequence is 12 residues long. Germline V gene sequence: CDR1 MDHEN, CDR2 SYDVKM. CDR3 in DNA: TGTGCCAGCATAGACGGGAGGGGTGGCTACACCTTC. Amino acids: CASIDGRGGYTF.

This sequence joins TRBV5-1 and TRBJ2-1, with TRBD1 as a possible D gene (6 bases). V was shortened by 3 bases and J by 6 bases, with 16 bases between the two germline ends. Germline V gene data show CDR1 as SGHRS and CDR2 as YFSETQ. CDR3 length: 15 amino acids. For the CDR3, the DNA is TGCGCCAGCAGCTCCACTGGGGGCGTCGGCAATGAGCAGTTCTTC. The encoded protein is CASSSTGGVGNEQFF.

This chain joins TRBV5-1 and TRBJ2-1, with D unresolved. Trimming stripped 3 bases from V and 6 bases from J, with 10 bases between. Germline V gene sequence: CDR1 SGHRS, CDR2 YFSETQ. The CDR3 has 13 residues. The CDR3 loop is CASSSDVVNEQFF. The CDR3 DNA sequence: TGCGCCAGCAGCTCCGACGTTGTCAATGAGCAGTTCTTC.

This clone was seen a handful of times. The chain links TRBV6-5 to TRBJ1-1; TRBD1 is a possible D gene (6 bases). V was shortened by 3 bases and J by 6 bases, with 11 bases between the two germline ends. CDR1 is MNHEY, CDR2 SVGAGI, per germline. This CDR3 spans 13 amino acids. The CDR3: CASSYMGGSEAFF. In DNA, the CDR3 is TGTGCCAGCAGTTATATGGGGGGCTCTGAAGCTTTCTTT.

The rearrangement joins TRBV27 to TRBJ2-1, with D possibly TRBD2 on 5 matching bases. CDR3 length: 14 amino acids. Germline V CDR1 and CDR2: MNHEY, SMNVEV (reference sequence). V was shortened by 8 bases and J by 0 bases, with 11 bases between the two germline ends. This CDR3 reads CASRGPSSYNEQFF. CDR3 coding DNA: TGTGCCAGCCGAGGGCCAAGCTCCTACAATGAGCAGTTCTTC.

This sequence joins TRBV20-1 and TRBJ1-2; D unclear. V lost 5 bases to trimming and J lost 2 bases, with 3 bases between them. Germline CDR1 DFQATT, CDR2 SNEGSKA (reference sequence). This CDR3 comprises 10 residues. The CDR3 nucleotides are TGCAGTGCTTTAAACTATGGCTACACCTTC. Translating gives CSALNYGYTF.

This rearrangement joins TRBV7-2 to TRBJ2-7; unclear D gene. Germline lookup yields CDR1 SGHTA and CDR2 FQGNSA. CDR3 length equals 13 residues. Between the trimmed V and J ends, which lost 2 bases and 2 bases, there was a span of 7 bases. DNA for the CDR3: TGTGCCAGCAGCTTACTACGGGCCTACGAGCAGTACTTC. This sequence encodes CASSLLRAYEQYF.

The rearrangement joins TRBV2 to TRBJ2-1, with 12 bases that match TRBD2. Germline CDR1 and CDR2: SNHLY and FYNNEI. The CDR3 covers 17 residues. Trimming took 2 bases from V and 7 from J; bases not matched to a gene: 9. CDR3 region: CASSEQEGLAGSNEQFF. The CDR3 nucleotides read TGTGCCAGCAGTGAACAGGAGGGACTAGCGGGTTCAAATGAGCAGTTCTTC.

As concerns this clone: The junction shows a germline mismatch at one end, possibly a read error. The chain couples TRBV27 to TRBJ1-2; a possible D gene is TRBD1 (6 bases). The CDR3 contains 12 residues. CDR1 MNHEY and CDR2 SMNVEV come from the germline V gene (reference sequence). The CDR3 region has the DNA TGTGCCAGCAGTTATATGCGGGGGCGCTTAAGCTTC. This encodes CASSYMRGRLSF.

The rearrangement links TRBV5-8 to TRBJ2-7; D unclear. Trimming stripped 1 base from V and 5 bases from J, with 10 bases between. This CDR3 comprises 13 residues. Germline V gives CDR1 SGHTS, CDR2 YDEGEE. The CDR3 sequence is CASSLRLVDEQYF. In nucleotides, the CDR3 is TGTGCCAGCAGCTTGCGGCTAGTCGACGAGCAGTACTTC. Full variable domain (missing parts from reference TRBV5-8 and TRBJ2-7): EAGVTQSPTHLIKTRGQQATLRCSPISGHTSVYWYQQALGLGLQFLLWYDEGEERNRGNFPPRFSGRQFPNYSSELNVNALELEDSALYLCASSLRLVDEQYFGPGTRLTVT.

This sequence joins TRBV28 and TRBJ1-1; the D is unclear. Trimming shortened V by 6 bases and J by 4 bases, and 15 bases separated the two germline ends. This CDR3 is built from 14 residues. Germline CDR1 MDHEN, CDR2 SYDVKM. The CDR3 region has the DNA TGTGCCAGCAGCCTCCACCCCTGGGGCACTGAAGCTTTCTTT. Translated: CASSLHPWGTEAFF.

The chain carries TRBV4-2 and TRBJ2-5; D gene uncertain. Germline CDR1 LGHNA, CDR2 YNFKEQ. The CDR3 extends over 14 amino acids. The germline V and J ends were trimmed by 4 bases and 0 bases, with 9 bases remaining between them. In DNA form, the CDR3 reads TGTGCCAGCAGCCTGAGACTTGACCAAGAGACCCAGTACTTC. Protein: CASSLRLDQETQYF.